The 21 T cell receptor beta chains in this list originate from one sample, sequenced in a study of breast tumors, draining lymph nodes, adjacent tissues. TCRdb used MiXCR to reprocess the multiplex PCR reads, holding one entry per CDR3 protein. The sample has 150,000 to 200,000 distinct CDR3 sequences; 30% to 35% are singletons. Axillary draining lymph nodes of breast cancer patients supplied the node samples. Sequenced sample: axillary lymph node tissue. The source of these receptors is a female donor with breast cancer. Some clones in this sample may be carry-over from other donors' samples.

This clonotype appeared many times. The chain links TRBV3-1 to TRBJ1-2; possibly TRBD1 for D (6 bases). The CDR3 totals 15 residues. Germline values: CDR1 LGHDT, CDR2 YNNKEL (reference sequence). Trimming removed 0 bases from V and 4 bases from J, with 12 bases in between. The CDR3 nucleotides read TGTGCCAGCAGCCAAGATGCACAGGGTAGCTATGGCTACACCTTC. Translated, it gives CASSQDAQGSYGYTF.

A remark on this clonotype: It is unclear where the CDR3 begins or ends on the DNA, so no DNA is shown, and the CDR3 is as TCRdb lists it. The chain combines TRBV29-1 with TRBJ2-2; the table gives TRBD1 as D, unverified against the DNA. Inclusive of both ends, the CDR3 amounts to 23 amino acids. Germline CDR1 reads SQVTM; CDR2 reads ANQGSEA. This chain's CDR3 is CSGKGGNGYTFGSGTRLTGELFF.

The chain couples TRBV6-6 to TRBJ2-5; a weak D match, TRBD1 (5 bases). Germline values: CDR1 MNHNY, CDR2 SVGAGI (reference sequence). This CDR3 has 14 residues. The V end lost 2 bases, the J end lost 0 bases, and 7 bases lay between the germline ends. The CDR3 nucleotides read TGTGCCAGCAGTTACAACAGGTACCAAGAGACCCAGTACTTC. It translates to CASSYNRYQETQYF.

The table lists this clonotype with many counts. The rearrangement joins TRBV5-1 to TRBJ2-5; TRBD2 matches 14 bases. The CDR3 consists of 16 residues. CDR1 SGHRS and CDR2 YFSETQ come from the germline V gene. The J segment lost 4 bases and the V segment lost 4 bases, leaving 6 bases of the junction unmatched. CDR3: CASSPGTSGGSETQYF. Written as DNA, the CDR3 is TGCGCCAGCAGCCCCGGGACTAGCGGGGGATCAGAGACCCAGTACTTC.

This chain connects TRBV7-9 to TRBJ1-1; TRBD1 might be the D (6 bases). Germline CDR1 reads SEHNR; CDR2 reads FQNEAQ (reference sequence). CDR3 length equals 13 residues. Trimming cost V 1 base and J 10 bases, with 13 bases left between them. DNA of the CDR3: TGTGCCAGCAGCTTAGAATCGACAGGCCGAGCTTTCTTT. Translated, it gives CASSLESTGRAFF.

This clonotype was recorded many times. The CDR3 region has the DNA TGTGCCAGCAGCCAAGGGGGGTCGTACGAGCAGTACTTC. It yields the protein CASSQGGSYEQYF. The rearrangement joins TRBV4-2 to TRBJ2-7; the D gene could be TRBD1 or TRBD2 (5 bases each). The germline CDR1 and CDR2 sequences are LGHNA and YNFKEQ. The V and J ends lost 1 base and 4 bases respectively, with 8 bases between them. The CDR3 contains 13 residues.

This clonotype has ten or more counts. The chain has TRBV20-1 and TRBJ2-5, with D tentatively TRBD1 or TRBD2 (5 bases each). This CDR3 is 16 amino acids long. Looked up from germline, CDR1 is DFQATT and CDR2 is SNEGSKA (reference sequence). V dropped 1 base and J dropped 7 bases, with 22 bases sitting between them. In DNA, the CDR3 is TGCAGTGCTAGAGGCCGGGGAAGGGGTCCCGCCGGGACCCAGTACTTC. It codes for CSARGRGRGPAGTQYF.

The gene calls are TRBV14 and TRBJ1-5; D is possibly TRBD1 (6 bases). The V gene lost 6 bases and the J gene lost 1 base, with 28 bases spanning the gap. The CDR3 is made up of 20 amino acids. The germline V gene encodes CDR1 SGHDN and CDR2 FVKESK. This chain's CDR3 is CASSDSGAATLPTSNQPQHF. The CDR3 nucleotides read TGTGCCAGCAGTGACTCGGGGGCGGCAACCCTACCTACAAGCAATCAGCCCCAGCATTTT.

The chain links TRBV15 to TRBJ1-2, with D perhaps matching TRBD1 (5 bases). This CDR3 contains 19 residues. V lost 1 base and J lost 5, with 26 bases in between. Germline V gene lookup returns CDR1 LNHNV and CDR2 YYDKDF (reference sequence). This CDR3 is CATSRVRASQDSREYGYTF. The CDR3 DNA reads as TGTGCCACCAGCAGAGTTAGGGCCAGCCAAGACTCCAGGGAGTATGGCTACACCTTC.

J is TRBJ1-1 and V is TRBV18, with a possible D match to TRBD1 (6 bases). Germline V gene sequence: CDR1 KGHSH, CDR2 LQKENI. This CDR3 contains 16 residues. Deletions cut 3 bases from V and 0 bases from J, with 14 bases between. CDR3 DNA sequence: TGTGCCAGCTCACCGCCGAGGACAGCCATGAACACTGAAGCTTTCTTT. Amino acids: CASSPPRTAMNTEAFF.

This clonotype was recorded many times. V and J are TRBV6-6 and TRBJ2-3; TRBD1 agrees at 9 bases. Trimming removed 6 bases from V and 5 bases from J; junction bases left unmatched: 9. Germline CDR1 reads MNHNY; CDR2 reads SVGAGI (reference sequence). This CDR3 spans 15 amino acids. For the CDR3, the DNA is TGTGCCAGCAGCCGGACAGGGGACATAGTAGATACGCAGTATTTT. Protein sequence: CASSRTGDIVDTQYF.

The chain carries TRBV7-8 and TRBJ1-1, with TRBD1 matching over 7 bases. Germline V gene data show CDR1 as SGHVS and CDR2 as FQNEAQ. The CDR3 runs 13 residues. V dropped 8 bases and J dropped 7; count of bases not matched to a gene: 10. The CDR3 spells CASGQGQTGEAFF. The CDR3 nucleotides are TGTGCCAGCGGCCAGGGACAGACAGGTGAAGCTTTCTTT.

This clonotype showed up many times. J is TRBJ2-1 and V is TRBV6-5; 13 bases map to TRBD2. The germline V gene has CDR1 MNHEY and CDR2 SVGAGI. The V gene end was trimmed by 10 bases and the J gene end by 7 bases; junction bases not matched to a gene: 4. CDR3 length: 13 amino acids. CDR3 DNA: TGTGCCATCGGACTAGCGGGGGTAAATGAGCAGTTCTTC. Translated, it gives CAIGLAGVNEQFF.

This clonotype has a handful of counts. The CDR3 loop reads CASSHPLSGSSYNEQFF. The CDR3 DNA follows: TGTGCCAGCAGCCATCCCCTTAGCGGGAGCTCCTACAATGAGCAGTTCTTC. The genes are TRBV13 and TRBJ2-1; 9 nucleotides match TRBD2. V shed 5 bases and J 0 bases; nucleotides not matched to a gene: 8. Germline V gene sequence: CDR1 PRHDT, CDR2 FYEKMQ (reference sequence). CDR3 length equals 17 residues. Variable domain in full (rest from reference TRBV13 and TRBJ2-1): AAGVIQSPRHLIKEKRETATLKCYPIPRHDTVYWYQQGPGQDPQFLISFYEKMQSDKGSIPDRFSAQQFSDYHSELNMSSLELGDSALYFCASSHPLSGSSYNEQFFGPGTRLTVL.

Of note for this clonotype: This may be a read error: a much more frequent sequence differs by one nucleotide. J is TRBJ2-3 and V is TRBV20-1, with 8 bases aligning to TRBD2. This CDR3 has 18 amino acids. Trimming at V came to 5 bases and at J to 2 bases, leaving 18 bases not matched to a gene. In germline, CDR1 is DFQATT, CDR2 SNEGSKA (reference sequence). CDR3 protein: CSAYNAGTRTQSTDTQYF. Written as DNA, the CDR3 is TGCAGTGCTTACAACGCTGGGACTAGAACCCAATCCACAGATACGCAGTATTTT.

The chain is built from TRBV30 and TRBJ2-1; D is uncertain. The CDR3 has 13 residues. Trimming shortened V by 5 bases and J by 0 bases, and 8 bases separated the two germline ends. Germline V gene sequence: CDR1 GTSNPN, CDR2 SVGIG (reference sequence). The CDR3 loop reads CAWGSFSYNEQFF. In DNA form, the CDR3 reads TGTGCCTGGGGCTCGTTCTCCTACAATGAGCAGTTCTTC.

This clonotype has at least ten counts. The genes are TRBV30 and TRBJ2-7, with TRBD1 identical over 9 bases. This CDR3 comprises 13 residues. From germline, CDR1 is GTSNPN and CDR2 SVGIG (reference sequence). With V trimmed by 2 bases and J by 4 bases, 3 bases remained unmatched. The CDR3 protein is CAWSRTGVYEQYF. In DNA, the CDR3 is TGTGCCTGGAGTCGGACAGGGGTTTACGAGCAGTACTTC.

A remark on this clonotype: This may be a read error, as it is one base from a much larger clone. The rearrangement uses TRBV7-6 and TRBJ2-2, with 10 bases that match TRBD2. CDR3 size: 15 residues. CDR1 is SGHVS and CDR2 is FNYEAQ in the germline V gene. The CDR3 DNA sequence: TGTGCCAGCAGGCTTCTAGCGGGGGACACCGGGGAGCTGCTTTTT. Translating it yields CASRLLAGDTGELLF.

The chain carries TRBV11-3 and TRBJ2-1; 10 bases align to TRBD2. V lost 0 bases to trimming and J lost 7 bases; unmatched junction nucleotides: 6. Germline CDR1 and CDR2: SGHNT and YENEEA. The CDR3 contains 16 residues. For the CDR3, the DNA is TGTGCCAGCAGCTTAGATTCTAGCGGGGGCTTTAATGAGCAGTTCTTC. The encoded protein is CASSLDSSGGFNEQFF.

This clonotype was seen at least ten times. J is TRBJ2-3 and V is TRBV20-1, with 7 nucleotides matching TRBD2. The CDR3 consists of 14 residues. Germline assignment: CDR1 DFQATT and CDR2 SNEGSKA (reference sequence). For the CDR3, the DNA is TGCAGCTCTAGACGGCTAGCGGGCACAGATACGCAGTATTTT. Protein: CSSRRLAGTDTQYF.

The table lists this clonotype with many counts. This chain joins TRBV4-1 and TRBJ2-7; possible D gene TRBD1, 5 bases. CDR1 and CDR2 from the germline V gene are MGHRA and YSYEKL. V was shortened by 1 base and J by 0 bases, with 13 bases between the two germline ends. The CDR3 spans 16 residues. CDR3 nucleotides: TGCGCCAGCAGCCAAGGTGGACACACCAGCTCCTACGAGCAGTACTTC. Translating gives CASSQGGHTSSYEQYF.